The 18 T cell receptor beta chains in this list originate from one sample, sequenced in a study of cytomegalovirus exposure and HLA in healthy donors. The PCR made use of 60 Vbeta and 13 Jbeta primers. Here immunoSEQ multiplex PCR was the method, and the copy in TCRdb shows in-frame clones only, minus some. The sample includes about 160,000 clones, about 82% seen only once; the top ten take approximately 7%. Sequenced input: PBMCs. The receptors were sampled from a woman aged 25-40 years in good health and CMV-seropositive.

This chain links TRBV18 with TRBJ2-1; 8 nucleotides agree with TRBD2. V shed 4 bases, J shed 6 bases, and the junction held 11 bases outside the gene matches. This CDR3 has 16 residues. The germline gives CDR1 KGHSH, CDR2 LQKENI. CDR3 coding DNA: TGTGCCAGCTCACGGGGCCGCGAGCGGGGGATCAATGAGCAGTTCTTC. This sequence encodes CASSRGRERGINEQFF.

The chain joins TRBV28 to TRBJ1-2; 8 bases align to TRBD1. The V and J ends lost 6 bases and 8 bases, in that order; junction bases with no gene match: 5. Per the germline V gene, CDR1 is MDHEN and CDR2 is SYDVKM. The CDR3 is 12 amino acids. The CDR3 loop is CASRQGGLGYTF. The CDR3, as DNA: TGTGCCAGCAGACAGGGGGGTTTAGGCTACACCTTC.

In this sample, this clone turned up once. The rearrangement joins TRBV9 to TRBJ1-1; D unclear. Per the germline V gene, CDR1 is SGDLS and CDR2 is YYNGEE. This CDR3 has 14 amino acids. Between the trimmed V and J ends, which lost 0 bases and 7 bases, there was a span of 13 bases. The CDR3 DNA reads TGTGCCAGCAGCGTAGGGAGAAGGTTCGATGAAGCTTTCTTT. Residues: CASSVGRRFDEAFF.

This chain uses TRBV14 with TRBJ2-7; D remains unclear. The CDR3 length is 14 residues. Per the germline V gene, CDR1 is SGHDN and CDR2 is FVKESK. V was trimmed by 4 bases and J by 0 bases, leaving 10 bases between them. The CDR3 nucleotides read TGTGCCAGCAGCCCACTTGGTCCCTCCTACGAGCAGTACTTC. It translates to CASSPLGPSYEQYF.

V is TRBV6-5 and J is TRBJ2-7, with a weak D call TRBD1 (6 bases). The CDR3 runs 15 residues. Per the germline V gene, CDR1 is MNHEY and CDR2 is SVGAGI. Deletions cut 6 bases from V and 6 bases from J, with 21 bases between. In DNA, the CDR3 is TGTGCCAGCAGCCGATCAACGACAGGAGCGGCCGAGCAGTACTTC. Encoded protein: CASSRSTTGAAEQYF.

This chain connects TRBV2 to TRBJ1-6; D is ambiguous. The length of the CDR3 is 14 residues. Deletions cut 4 bases from V and 8 bases from J, with 12 bases between. Germline assignment: CDR1 SNHLY and CDR2 FYNNEI. The CDR3 here is CASSAGQSHSPLHF. In nucleotides, the CDR3 is TGTGCCAGCAGTGCAGGTCAGAGTCATTCACCCCTCCACTTT.

The V call is TRBV6-5, the J call TRBJ2-7, with TRBD1 matching over 8 bases. CDR1 is MNHEY and CDR2 is SVGAGI in the germline V gene. V gave up 3 bases and J gave up 5 bases; unmatched junction bases: 6. This CDR3 spans 14 amino acids. CDR3 in amino acids: CASSYDGQGHEQYF. Written as DNA, the CDR3 is TGTGCCAGCAGTTATGACGGACAGGGCCACGAGCAGTACTTC.

The chain recombines TRBV4-1 with TRBJ2-4; 12 nucleotides line up with TRBD2. CDR1 is MGHRA, CDR2 YSYEKL, per germline. V was pared by 1 base and J by 3 bases, with 13 bases of the junction left unmatched. This CDR3 region has 20 residues. CDR3 residues: CASSQVRLAGGYVGKNIQYF. The CDR3 coding sequence is TGCGCCAGCAGCCAAGTAAGGCTAGCGGGGGGGTACGTAGGCAAAAACATTCAGTACTTC.

The chain uses TRBV6-5 and TRBJ2-2, with D possibly being TRBD2 (5 bases). The length of the CDR3 is 15 residues. V was clipped by 6 bases and J by 4 bases, with 15 bases between them. Germline values: CDR1 MNHEY, CDR2 SVGAGI. The CDR3: CASRRLRAGTGELFF. DNA of the CDR3: TGTGCCAGCAGGAGGTTGAGGGCCGGCACCGGGGAGCTGTTTTTT.

DNA for the CDR3: TGTGCCAGCAGCCAAGATCCGAGCGGTAACACCGGGGAGCTGTTTTTT. As protein: CASSQDPSGNTGELFF. This chain links TRBV4-2 with TRBJ2-2, with a weak D call TRBD2 (5 bases). In germline, CDR1 is LGHNA, CDR2 YNFKEQ. Trimming shortened V by 0 bases and J by 2 bases, and 10 bases separated the two germline ends. The CDR3 runs 16 residues.

The chain recombines TRBV9 with TRBJ2-6; D remains ambiguous. This CDR3 comprises 18 residues. V lost 0 bases and J 0 bases, leaving 13 bases between the germline ends. Germline V gene sequence: CDR1 SGDLS, CDR2 YYNGEE. DNA for the CDR3: TGTGCCAGCAGCGTAGGGCCGCCTGATGGCTCTGGGGCCAACGTCCTGACTTTC. This codes for CASSVGPPDGSGANVLTF.

This clone was counted between two and nine times. The chain employs TRBV28 and TRBJ1-1; perhaps TRBD1 as D (6 bases). V gave up 6 bases and J gave up 0 bases, with 20 bases separating them. The CDR3 totals 17 residues. Germline V gives CDR1 MDHEN, CDR2 SYDVKM. In nucleotides, the CDR3 is TGTGCCAGCAGGCCCCAGACAGGCCGACGTATGAACACTGAAGCTTTCTTT. It encodes CASRPQTGRRMNTEAFF.

This clone was seen a single time. This chain links TRBV13 with TRBJ1-2, with 10 bases matching TRBD1. The germline CDR1 and CDR2 sequences are PRHDT and FYEKMQ (reference sequence). V lost 6 bases and J lost 8; bases outside the gene matches: 6. This CDR3 contains 13 residues. The CDR3 loop reads CASRRTGGKGYTF. CDR3 in DNA: TGTGCCAGCAGGCGGACAGGGGGGAAAGGCTACACCTTC.

This chain uses TRBV6-1 with TRBJ1-1; possibly TRBD1 for D (5 bases). V was pared by 8 bases and J by 7 bases, with 17 bases between. CDR1 is MNHNS and CDR2 is SASEGT in the germline V gene. The CDR3 is 13 amino acids. CDR3 DNA sequence: TGTGCCAGCGATTTAGGAGGGGAGGGTGAAGCTTTCTTT. It yields the protein CASDLGGEGEAFF.

This clone was seen more than once but under ten times. The chain recombines TRBV5-1 with TRBJ2-5; tentatively, D is TRBD2 (5 bases). CDR1 and CDR2 from the germline V gene are SGHRS and YFSETQ. Trimming shortened V by 4 bases and J by 0 bases, and 10 bases separated the two germline ends. The CDR3 contains 14 residues. Written as DNA, the CDR3 is TGCGCCAGCAGCCCCGGGATTTACCAAGAGACCCAGTACTTC. Translating gives CASSPGIYQETQYF.

This clone was counted only a few times. This chain uses TRBV11-2 with TRBJ2-3; 7 nucleotides match TRBD2. V gave up 3 bases and J gave up 2 bases; unmatched junction bases: 14. CDR3 size: 18 residues. Germline V gene lookup returns CDR1 SGHAT and CDR2 FQNNGV. CDR3 nucleotides: TGTGCCAGCAGCTTTCGATCATGGACTAGAGGAGTCACAGATACGCAGTATTTT. This gives the protein CASSFRSWTRGVTDTQYF.

This clone was picked up one time. The chain links TRBV10-3 to TRBJ1-1, with TRBD1 matching over 7 bases. J gave up 2 bases and V 4 bases, and 1 base lay outside the gene matches. The germline gives CDR1 ENHRY, CDR2 SYGVKD. The CDR3 runs 13 residues. In nucleotides, the CDR3 is TGTGCCATCAGTGGGGACAGAAACACTGAAGCTTTCTTT. This encodes CAISGDRNTEAFF.

This clone has just a few counts. The gene calls are TRBV5-4 and TRBJ2-7; D is possibly TRBD2 (7 bases). V was pared by 4 bases and J by 3 bases, with 32 bases between. CDR1 is SGHNT and CDR2 is YYREEE in the germline V gene (reference sequence). The CDR3 runs to 20 residues. In DNA, the CDR3 is TGTGCCAGCAGCCCGACCTCGGGTCGGGGGGCCGGCCATCGGGTCTACGAGCAGTACTTC. It translates to CASSPTSGRGAGHRVYEQYF.